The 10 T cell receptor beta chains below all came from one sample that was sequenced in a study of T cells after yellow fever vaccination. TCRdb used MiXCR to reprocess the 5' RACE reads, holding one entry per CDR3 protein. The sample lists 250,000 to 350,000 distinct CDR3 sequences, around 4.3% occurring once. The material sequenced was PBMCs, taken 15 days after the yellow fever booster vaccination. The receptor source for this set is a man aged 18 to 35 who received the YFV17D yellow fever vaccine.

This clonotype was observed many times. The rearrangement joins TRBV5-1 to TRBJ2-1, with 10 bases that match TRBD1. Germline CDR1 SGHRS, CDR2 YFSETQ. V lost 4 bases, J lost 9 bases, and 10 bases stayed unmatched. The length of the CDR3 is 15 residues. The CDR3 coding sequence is TGCGCCAGCAGCGATACTCCGGGACAGGGGCCTGAGCAGTTCTTC. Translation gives CASSDTPGQGPEQFF.

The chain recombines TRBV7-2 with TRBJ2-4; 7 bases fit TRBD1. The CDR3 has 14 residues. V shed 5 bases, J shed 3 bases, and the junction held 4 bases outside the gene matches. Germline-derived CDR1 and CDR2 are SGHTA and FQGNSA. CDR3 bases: TGTGCCAGCAGCATTACAGGGGTCAAAAACATTCAGTACTTC. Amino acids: CASSITGVKNIQYF.

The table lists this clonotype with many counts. In nucleotides, the CDR3 is TGCGCCAGCAGCCAATCTCAGGGTCAAGAGACCCAGTACTTC. This codes for CASSQSQGQETQYF. V is TRBV4-3 and J is TRBJ2-5; a possible D gene is TRBD1 (5 bases). Germline lookup yields CDR1 LGHNA and CDR2 YSLEER. There are 14 residues in the CDR3. Deletions cut 2 bases from V and 2 bases from J, with 9 bases between.

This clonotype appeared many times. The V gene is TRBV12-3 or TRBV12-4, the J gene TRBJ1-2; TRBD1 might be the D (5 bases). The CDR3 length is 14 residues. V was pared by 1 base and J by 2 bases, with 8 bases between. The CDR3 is CASSLEPGNYGYTF. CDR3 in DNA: TGTGCCAGCAGTTTAGAACCAGGGAACTATGGCTACACCTTC.

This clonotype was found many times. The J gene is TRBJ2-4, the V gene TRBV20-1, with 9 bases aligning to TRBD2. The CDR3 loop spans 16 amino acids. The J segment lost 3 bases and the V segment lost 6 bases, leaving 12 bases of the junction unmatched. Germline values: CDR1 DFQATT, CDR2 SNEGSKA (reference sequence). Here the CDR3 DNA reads TGCAGTGCAGCGGCGGCGGCTAGCGGGGACAAAAACATTCAGTACTTC. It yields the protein CSAAAAASGDKNIQYF.

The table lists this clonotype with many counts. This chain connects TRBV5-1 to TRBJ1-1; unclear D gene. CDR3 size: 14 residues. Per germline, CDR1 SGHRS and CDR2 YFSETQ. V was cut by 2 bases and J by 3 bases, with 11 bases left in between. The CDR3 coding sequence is TGCGCCAGCAGCTTCGAAGGTGGCGACACTGAAGCTTTCTTT. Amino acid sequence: CASSFEGGDTEAFF.

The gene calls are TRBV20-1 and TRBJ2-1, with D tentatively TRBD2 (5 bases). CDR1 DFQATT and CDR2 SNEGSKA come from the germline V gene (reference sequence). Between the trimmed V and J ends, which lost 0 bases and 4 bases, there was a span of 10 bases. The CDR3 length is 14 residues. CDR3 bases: TGCAGTGCTAGAGAGGTGGACTTTTACAATGAGCAGTTCTTC. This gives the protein CSAREVDFYNEQFF.

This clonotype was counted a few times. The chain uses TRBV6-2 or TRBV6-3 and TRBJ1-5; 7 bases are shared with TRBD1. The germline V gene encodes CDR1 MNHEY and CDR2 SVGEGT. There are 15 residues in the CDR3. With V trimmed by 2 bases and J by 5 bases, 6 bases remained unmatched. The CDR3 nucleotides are TGTGCCAGCAGTTACCCGGACAGGCTTGATCAGCCCCAGCATTTT. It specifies CASSYPDRLDQPQHF.

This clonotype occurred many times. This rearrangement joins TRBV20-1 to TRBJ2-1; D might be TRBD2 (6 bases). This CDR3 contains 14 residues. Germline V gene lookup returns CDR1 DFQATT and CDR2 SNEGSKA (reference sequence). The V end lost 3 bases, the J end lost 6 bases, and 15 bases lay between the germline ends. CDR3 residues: CSASVGTVSNEQFF. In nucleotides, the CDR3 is TGCAGTGCTAGCGTAGGGACTGTCTCCAATGAGCAGTTCTTC.

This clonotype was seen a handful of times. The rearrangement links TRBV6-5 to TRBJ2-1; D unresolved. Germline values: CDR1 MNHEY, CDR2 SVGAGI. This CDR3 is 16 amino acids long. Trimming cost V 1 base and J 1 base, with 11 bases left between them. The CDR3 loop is CASSYYLLASYNEQFF. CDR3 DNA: TGTGCCAGCAGTTACTACCTCCTGGCTTCCTACAATGAGCAGTTCTTC.